This T cell receptor beta chain was documented in a study of spatial heterogeneity in lung cancer (dated by TCRdb to between 2017 and 2020). Study-wide context: Donors were 65 to 85 patients with early-stage, untreated non-small cell lung cancer from the lung TRACERx cohort. In the raw uncorrected reads, each unique combination of TCR and UMI appeared more than ten times on average. Beta-chain transcripts were consistently detected in greater numbers than alpha-chain transcripts, which likely reflected higher beta-chain transcript abundance. The study linked features of the TCR repertoire to counts of nonsynonymous mutations, which were determined by whole-exome sequencing of tumor tissue. Both alpha and beta chains were TCR-sequenced in samples taken at surgery, namely 220 tumor regions, under 80 matched nontumor lung samples and approximately 58 PBMC samples. The study quantitatively compared TCR alpha and beta repertoires across multiple tumor regions, matched nontumor lung and blood in non-small cell lung cancer. Follow-up PBMC samples were sequenced whenever available, with a median time to follow-up of about 24 months after resection.

Library preparation employed 5' RACE. The instrument was a NextSeq 500. In the TCR library protocol, a unique molecular identifier was attached to each TCR cDNA molecule so that PCR and sequencing errors could be corrected. The original pipeline was this. TCR identification, UMI-based error correction and CDR3 extraction were performed with Decombinator tools. TCRs above a frequency of 2 per 1,000, corresponding to the top 1% of the tumor frequency distribution, were defined as expanded. Rényi diversity was computed with the R vegan package after subsampling each repertoire 100 times to 5,000 TCRs. CDR3 similarity networks were built from amino acid triplet string-kernel similarity, connecting CDR3s with pairwise similarity above 0.82. TCRdb trimmed public reads at Q25 via fastp, called clones via MiXCR and kept in-frame beta chains. When rows share a CDR3 protein, they turn into one entry using the most common DNA and genes. TCRdb's processing, not the authors' own work, is the source of the V and J calls. In this sample the table shows under 150,000 distinct CDR3 sequences, 11% of which occur a single time. Roughly a quarter of the sample is taken by the ten largest.

From a lookup of the germline V gene, CDR1 and CDR2 are SGHTA and FQGNSA. Measured from the cysteine to the phenylalanine, the CDR3 is 13 residues long. The read is trimmed to its CDR3 DNA, 39 bases read in frame from base 1. V loses 5 bases of germline sequence and J loses 4 bases, and the interval between the two ends is 11 bases. The sample's time point label, decoded: blood at routine non-recurrence follow-up after resection. Whole RNA extracted from tumor and nontumor lung tissue, or from cryopreserved PBMC samples, was used for TCR sequencing without cell sorting. Patients were selected for TCR sequencing only if sufficient RNA was available from at least two tumor regions. Results and caveats for the whole study, not just this receptor: Ubiquitous expanded tumor TCRs were found in blood more often at tumor resection than at routine follow-up. Confirming at a functional level the hypothesis that regional TCRs recognize regional mutations was considered to require additional single-cell paired TCR alpha and beta sequencing. Comparisons of baseline and follow-up blood repertoires included only about 15 patients.

About this clonotype: There is no known antigen for this receptor. Base qualities are missing; no much larger clone stands one base away.

The receptor comes from a female donor with early-stage non-small cell lung cancer. This specimen was PBMCs, taken at follow-up. This chain is built from TRBV7-2 and TRBJ1-2; TRBD1 is a weak D gene call, 5 bases matching. The nucleotide sequence is TGTGCCAGCAGCCGTAGTGACAGCTATGGCTACACCTTC. Its translation reads: CASSRSDSYGYTF. With the portions outside the CDR3 filled from the reference TRBV7-2 and TRBJ1-2 genes, the complete variable region becomes GAGVSQSPSNKVTEKGKDVELRCDPISGHTALYWYRQSLGQGLEFLIYFQGNSAPDKSGLPSDRFSAERTGGSVSTLTIQRTQQEDSAVYLCASSRSDSYGYTFGSGTRLTVV.